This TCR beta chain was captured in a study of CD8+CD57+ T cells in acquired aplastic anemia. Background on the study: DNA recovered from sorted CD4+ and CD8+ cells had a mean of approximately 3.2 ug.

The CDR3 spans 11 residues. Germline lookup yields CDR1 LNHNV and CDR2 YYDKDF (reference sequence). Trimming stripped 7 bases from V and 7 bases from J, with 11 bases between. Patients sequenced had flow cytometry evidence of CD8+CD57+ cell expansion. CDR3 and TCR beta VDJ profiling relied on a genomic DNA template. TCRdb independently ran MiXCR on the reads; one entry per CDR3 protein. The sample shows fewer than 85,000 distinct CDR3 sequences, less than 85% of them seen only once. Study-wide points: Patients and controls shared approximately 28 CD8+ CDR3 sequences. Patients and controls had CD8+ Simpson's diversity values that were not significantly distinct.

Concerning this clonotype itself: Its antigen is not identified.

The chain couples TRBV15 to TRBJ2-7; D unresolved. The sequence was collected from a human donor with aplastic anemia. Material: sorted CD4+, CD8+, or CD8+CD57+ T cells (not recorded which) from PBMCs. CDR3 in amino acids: CATIGIREQYF. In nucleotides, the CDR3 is TGTGCCACCATAGGGATACGGGAGCAGTACTTC.